Listed here are 16 T cell receptor beta chains from one sample, sequenced in a study of T cell responses to AZD1222 COVID-19 vaccine. Clones were read by immunoSEQ multiplex PCR, and TCRdb kept only the in-frame ones, dropping some. The sample includes around 160,000 clones, about 93% of them seen just once. The specimen comprised peripheral blood, sampled on day 0 of AZD1222 vaccination. These receptor sequences come from an adult in good health.

This clone was found once. The J gene is TRBJ1-1, the V gene TRBV6-5; D possibly corresponds to TRBD1 (5 bases). The CDR3 covers 11 residues. Germline V CDR1 and CDR2: MNHEY, SVGAGI. V lost 5 bases and J lost 4, with 5 bases in between. CDR3 residues: CASSQGTEAFF. The CDR3 DNA reads TGTGCCAGCAGTCAGGGCACTGAAGCTTTCTTT.

The rearrangement links TRBV6-5 to TRBJ1-2, with D uncertain. Trimming removed 2 bases from V and 1 base from J, with 5 bases in between. The CDR3 runs 13 residues. From germline, CDR1 is MNHEY and CDR2 SVGAGI. CDR3 sequence: CASSYGGNYGYTF. The CDR3 DNA follows: TGTGCCAGCAGTTACGGCGGTAACTATGGCTACACCTTC.

Points on this clone: This specimen includes other DNA sequences encoding the same CDR3. The rearrangement joins TRBV28 to TRBJ1-5, with D hard to call. Trimming shortened V by 8 bases and J by 7 bases, and 6 bases separated the two germline ends. Germline-derived CDR1 and CDR2 are MDHEN and SYDVKM. This CDR3 comprises 10 residues. The CDR3 region is CASGYQPQHF. CDR3 coding DNA: TGTGCCAGCGGGTACCAGCCCCAGCATTTT.

The chain employs TRBV10-3 and TRBJ2-1; D ambiguous. Trimming stripped 6 bases from V and 0 bases from J, with 12 bases between. Germline assignment: CDR1 ENHRY and CDR2 SYGVKD. The CDR3 length is 15 residues. CDR3 sequence: CAIRYAVSSYNEQFF. CDR3 DNA: TGTGCCATCAGGTACGCGGTAAGCTCCTACAATGAGCAGTTCTTC.

The chain combines TRBV5-4 with TRBJ2-5; the D is unclear. The CDR3 contains 15 residues. The V gene lost 3 bases and the J gene lost 0 bases, with 12 bases spanning the gap. CDR1 SGHNT and CDR2 YYREEE come from the germline V gene (reference sequence). The chain's CDR3 is CASSSKQTYQETQYF. As DNA, the CDR3 is TGTGCCAGCAGCTCAAAGCAAACGTACCAAGAGACCCAGTACTTC.

The chain uses TRBV4-1 and TRBJ1-2; 9 bases fit TRBD1. V lost 3 bases, J lost 4 bases, and 3 bases stayed unmatched. The germline V gene encodes CDR1 MGHRA and CDR2 YSYEKL. This CDR3 has 14 residues. The CDR3 sequence is CASSQAGQGYGYTF. The CDR3 bases are TGCGCCAGCAGCCAGGCGGGACAGGGCTATGGCTACACCTTC.

The chain recombines TRBV19 with TRBJ1-5; 9 bases agree with TRBD1. Germline values: CDR1 LNHDA, CDR2 SQIVND (reference sequence). The CDR3 sequence is 15 residues long. The ends lost 7 bases at V and 4 bases at J; junction bases unmatched: 8. The CDR3, as DNA: TGTGCCAGTACCCCACGGGGACAGGGTAATCAGCCCCAGCATTTT. Protein sequence: CASTPRGQGNQPQHF.

This chain joins TRBV7-9 and TRBJ1-2; the D gene is possibly TRBD1 (6 bases). The ends were cut back, 6 bases at V and 0 bases at J, with 20 bases in the middle. This CDR3 has 17 residues. CDR1 and CDR2 (germline): SEHNR, FQNEAQ (reference sequence). CDR3 sequence reads: CASRPGHQPLANYGYTF. The CDR3 DNA is TGTGCCAGCAGACCGGGACACCAACCGCTCGCTAACTATGGCTACACCTTC.

The chain uses TRBV5-4 and TRBJ2-2; D might be TRBD2 (6 bases). The CDR3 length is 17 residues. V lost 5 bases, J lost 6 bases, and 23 bases lay in between. CDR1 SGHNT and CDR2 YYREEE come from the germline V gene (reference sequence). CDR3 loop: CASRLSRGGNSPGELFF. CDR3 sequence (DNA): TGTGCCAGCAGGTTGTCCCGAGGCGGGAACTCTCCCGGGGAGCTGTTTTTT.

The chain carries TRBV7-9 and TRBJ1-2; TRBD1 aligns across 8 bases. The CDR3 totals 14 residues. J lost 4 bases, V lost 3 bases, and 4 bases had no gene match. Germline V gives CDR1 SEHNR, CDR2 FQNEAQ (reference sequence). CDR3 sequence (DNA): TGTGCCAGCAGCTTCGCACAGGGGGGCTATGGCTACACCTTC. This translates into CASSFAQGGYGYTF.

With respect to this clone: At one of its ends the junction is not consistent with the germline gene, which may arise from a read error. The gene calls are TRBV27 and TRBJ1-4, with 7 nucleotides matching TRBD1. The length of the CDR3 is 13 residues. Per the germline V gene, CDR1 is MNHEY and CDR2 is SMNVEV (reference sequence). CDR3 residues: CASSFGGQAPVVF. CDR3 DNA sequence: TGTGCCAGCAGTTTTGGCGGACAGGCCCCCGTGGTTTTT.

J is TRBJ2-7 and V is TRBV10-3; 8 nucleotides align to TRBD2. Trimming at V came to 2 bases and at J to 2 bases, leaving 5 bases not matched to a gene. Germline-derived CDR1 and CDR2 are ENHRY and SYGVKD. The CDR3 runs to 15 residues. The CDR3 DNA reads as TGTGCCATCAGTGAGACGACTAGCGTTGCCTACGAGCAGTACTTC. Translated: CAISETTSVAYEQYF.

The chain employs TRBV7-2 and TRBJ1-5, with 8 bases that match TRBD1. Germline V gives CDR1 SGHTA, CDR2 FQGNSA. The length of the CDR3 is 16 residues. The V gene end was trimmed by 0 bases and the J gene end by 2 bases; junction bases not matched to a gene: 3. DNA of the CDR3: TGTGCCAGCAGCTTAGCAACAGGGGGTCGCAATCAGCCCCAGCATTTT. It translates to CASSLATGGRNQPQHF.

The J gene is TRBJ2-5, the V gene TRBV11-2; no definite D call. Germline V gives CDR1 SGHAT, CDR2 FQNNGV. There are 15 residues in the CDR3. V was shortened by 1 base and J by 4 bases, with 13 bases between the two germline ends. The CDR3 nucleotides are TGTGCCAGCAGCTTAGCCGACCGAGAACTAGAGACCCAGTACTTC. Protein sequence: CASSLADRELETQYF.

The V gene is TRBV4-2, the J gene TRBJ2-6; D call uncertain. This CDR3 comprises 14 residues. CDR1 LGHNA and CDR2 YNFKEQ come from the germline V gene. V gave up 3 bases and J gave up 3 bases, with 6 bases separating them. The CDR3 is CASSHPGGANVLTF. The DNA for the CDR3 is TGTGCCAGCAGCCACCCAGGTGGGGCCAACGTCCTGACTTTC.

The chain joins TRBV6-1 to TRBJ2-7, with 8 bases fitting TRBD2. Germline loops: CDR1 MNHNS, CDR2 SASEGT. The CDR3 is 15 amino acids. V trimming: 1 base; J trimming: 0 bases; junction bases outside the gene matches: 2. This CDR3 is CASSEETSGSYEQYF. The CDR3 DNA follows: TGTGCCAGCAGTGAAGAAACTAGCGGCTCCTACGAGCAGTACTTC.